This note documents a single TCR beta chain sequence. In the source study's methods: Quantification of nucleated cells was approximated via reference gene primer amplification. The protocol was immunoSEQ multiplex PCR, while the TCRdb copy is restricted to in-frame clones and leaves out a portion. Clone size and the V and J calls come from that table; the DNA yielded D and trimming. The profile shows about 38,000 clones, around 96% of them singletons. The CDR3 contains 13 residues. Trimming stripped 4 bases from V and 13 bases from J, with 16 bases between. The germline V gene encodes CDR1 MNHEY and CDR2 SVGAGI. The entry originates in a study of blood T cell repertoires in COVID-19. Study in general: The cDNA or gDNA used as material had been derived from T cells, B-cell-depleted T cells, or PBMCs.

This TCR derives from a human donor with active COVID-19. The donor label of this sample is uncertain. The V call is TRBV6-5, the J call TRBJ1-4; D gene unclear. Material: peripheral blood. The CDR3 loop is CASSSGLASLLFF. The CDR3 DNA is TGTGCCAGCAGTTCGGGGTTGGCCTCTCTACTGTTTTTT.